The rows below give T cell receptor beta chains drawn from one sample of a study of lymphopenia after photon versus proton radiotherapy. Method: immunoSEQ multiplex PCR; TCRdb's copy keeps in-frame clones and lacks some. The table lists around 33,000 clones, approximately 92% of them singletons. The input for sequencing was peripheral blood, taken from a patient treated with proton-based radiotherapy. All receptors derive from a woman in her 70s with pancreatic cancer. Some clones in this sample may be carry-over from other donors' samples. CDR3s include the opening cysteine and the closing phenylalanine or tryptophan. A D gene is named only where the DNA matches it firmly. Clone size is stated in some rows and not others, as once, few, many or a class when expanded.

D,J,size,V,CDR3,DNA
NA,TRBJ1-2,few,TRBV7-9,CASSLGVQGYGYTF,TGTGCCAGCAGCTTAGGGGTCCAGGGCTATGGCTACACCTTC
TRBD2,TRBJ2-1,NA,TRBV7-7,CASSLGGRGHNEQFF,TGTGCTAGCAGCTTAGGCGGGAGGGGCCACAATGAGCAGTTCTTC
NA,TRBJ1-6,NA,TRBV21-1,CASRSTGSSYNSPLHF,TGTGCCAGCAGGTCCACAGGGAGCTCCTATAATTCACCCCTCCACTTT
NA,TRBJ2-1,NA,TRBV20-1,CSASYNEQFF,TGCAGTGCTAGTTACAATGAGCAGTTCTTC
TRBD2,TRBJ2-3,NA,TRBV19,CASSSLAGGIDTQYF,TGTGCCAGTAGTTCCCTAGCGGGAGGTATAGATACGCAGTATTTT
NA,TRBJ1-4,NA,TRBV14,CASSQGSGEKLFF,TGTGCCAGCAGCCAGGGGTCGGGGGAAAAACTGTTTTTT
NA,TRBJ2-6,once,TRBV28,CASSSGANVLTF,TGTGCCAGCAGTTCTGGGGCCAACGTCCTGACTTTC
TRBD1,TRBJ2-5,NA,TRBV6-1,CAHWTGGLGETQYF,TGTGCCCATTGGACAGGGGGCTTGGGTGAGACCCAGTACTTC
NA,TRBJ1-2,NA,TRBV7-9,CASSPGQNYGYTF,TGTGCCAGCAGCCCGGGACAAAACTATGGCTACACCTTC
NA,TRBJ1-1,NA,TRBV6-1,CASSELWEAFF,TGTGCCAGCAGTGAATTGTGGGAAGCTTTCTTT
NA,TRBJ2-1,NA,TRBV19,CASSPPRGFHEQFF,TGTGCCAGTAGTCCGCCGAGGGGATTCCATGAGCAGTTCTTC
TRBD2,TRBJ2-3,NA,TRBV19,CASSAHSPASGRTDTQYF,TGTGCCAGTAGTGCCCACTCCCCGGCTAGCGGCCGCACAGATACGCAGTATTTT
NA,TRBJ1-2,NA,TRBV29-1,CSVVTPRQGGNYGYTF,TGCAGCGTTGTGACCCCTCGTCAGGGAGGAAACTATGGCTACACCTTC
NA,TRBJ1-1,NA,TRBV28,CASSRPTGAGTEAFF,TGTGCCAGCAGTAGGCCCACGGGGGCCGGAACTGAAGCTTTCTTT
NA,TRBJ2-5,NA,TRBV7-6,CASSLGAGVGGETQYF,TGTGCCAGCAGCTTAGGAGCCGGGGTTGGGGGGGAGACCCAGTACTTC
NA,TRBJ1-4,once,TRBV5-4,CASSLGGRGANEKLFF,TGTGCCAGCAGCTTGGGAGGCAGGGGAGCTAATGAAAAACTGTTTTTT
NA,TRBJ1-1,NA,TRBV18,CASSRGTGALGTEAFF,TGTGCCAGCTCACGGGGCACAGGTGCATTGGGCACTGAAGCTTTCTTT
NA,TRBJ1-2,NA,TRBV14,CASSQGMRYGYTF,TGTGCCAGCAGCCAAGGTATGCGGTATGGCTACACCTTC
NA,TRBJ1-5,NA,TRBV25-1,CASSAVGGQAQPQHF,TGTGCCAGCAGTGCCGTGGGGGGGCAGGCTCAGCCCCAGCATTTT
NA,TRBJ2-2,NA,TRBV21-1,CASSKVFREGADTGELFF,TGTGCCAGCAGCAAAGTGTTCCGGGAGGGAGCGGACACCGGGGAGCTGTTTTTT
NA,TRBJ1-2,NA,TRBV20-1,CGTDYGYTF,TGCGGGACGGACTATGGCTACACCTTC
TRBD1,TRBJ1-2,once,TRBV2,CASTSRDRGGVYGYTF,TGTGCCAGCACGTCCCGGGACAGGGGCGGAGTCTATGGCTACACCTTC
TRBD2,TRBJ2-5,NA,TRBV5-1,CASSVTSGGRTQYF,TGCGCCAGCAGCGTGACTAGCGGGGGCCGAACCCAGTACTTC
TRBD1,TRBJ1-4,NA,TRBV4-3,CASSQDLPTGGSTNEKLFF,TGCGCCAGCAGCCAAGATCTCCCGACAGGGGGATCAACTAATGAAAAACTGTTTTTT
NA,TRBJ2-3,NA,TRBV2,CASSVTPESADTQYF,TGTGCCAGCAGTGTGACTCCTGAGAGTGCAGATACGCAGTATTTT
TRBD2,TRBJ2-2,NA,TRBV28,CASTKGLAGTGELFF,TGTGCCAGCACAAAGGGACTAGCGGGGACCGGGGAGCTGTTTTTT
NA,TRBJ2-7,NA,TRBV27,CASRRTGPYEQYF,TGTGCCAGCAGGCGGACTGGGCCCTACGAGCAGTACTTC
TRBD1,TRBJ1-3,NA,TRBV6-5,CASRGSRDRGNTIYF,TGTGCCAGCAGAGGGTCCCGGGACAGGGGAAACACCATATATTTT
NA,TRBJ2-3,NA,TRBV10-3,CAIRMRDNTDTQYF,TGTGCCATCAGAATGAGGGACAACACAGATACGCAGTATTTT